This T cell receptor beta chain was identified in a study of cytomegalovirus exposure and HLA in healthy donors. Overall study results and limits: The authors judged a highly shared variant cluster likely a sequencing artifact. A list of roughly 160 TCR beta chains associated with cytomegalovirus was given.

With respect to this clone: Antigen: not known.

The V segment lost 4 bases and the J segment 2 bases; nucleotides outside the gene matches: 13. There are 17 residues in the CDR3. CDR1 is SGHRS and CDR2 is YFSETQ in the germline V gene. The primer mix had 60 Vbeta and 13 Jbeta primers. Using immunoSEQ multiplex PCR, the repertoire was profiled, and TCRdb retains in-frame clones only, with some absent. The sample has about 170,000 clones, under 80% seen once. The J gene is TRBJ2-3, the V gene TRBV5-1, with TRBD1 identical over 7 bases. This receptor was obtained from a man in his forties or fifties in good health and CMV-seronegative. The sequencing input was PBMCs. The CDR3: CASSLENRGPSTDTQYF. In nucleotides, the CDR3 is TGCGCCAGCAGCCTTGAAAACAGGGGCCCTTCCACAGATACGCAGTATTTT.